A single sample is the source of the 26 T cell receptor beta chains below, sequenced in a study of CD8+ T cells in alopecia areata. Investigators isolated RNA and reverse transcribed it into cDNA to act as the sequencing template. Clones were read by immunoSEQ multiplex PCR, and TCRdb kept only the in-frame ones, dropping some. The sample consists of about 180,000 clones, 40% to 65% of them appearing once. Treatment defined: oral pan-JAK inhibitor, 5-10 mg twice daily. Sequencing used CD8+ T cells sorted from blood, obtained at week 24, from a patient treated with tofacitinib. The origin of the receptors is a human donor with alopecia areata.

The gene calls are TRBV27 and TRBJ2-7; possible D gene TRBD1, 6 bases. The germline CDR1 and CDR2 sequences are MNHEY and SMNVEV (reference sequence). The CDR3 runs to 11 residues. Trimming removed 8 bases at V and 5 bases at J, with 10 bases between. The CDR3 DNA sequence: TGTGCCAGCGCCTACAGGGACGAGCAGTACTTC. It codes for CASAYRDEQYF.

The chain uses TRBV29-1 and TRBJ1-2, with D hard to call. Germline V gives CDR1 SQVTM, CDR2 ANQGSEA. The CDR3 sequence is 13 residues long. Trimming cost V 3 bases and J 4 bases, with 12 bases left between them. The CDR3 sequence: CSVEAGVGYGYTF. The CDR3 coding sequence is TGCAGCGTTGAGGCGGGTGTCGGCTATGGCTACACCTTC.

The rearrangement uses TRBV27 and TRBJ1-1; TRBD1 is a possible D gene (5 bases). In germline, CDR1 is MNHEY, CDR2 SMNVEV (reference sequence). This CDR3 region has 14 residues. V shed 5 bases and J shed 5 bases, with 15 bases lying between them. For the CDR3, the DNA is TGTGCCAGCAGTCCTGGGAGGGGATGGACTGAAGCTTTCTTT. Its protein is CASSPGRGWTEAFF.

CDR3 in amino acids: CASSQDRTGGNEQFF. The CDR3 region has the DNA TGCGCCAGCAGCCAAGATAGGACAGGGGGGAATGAGCAGTTCTTC. This chain links TRBV4-3 with TRBJ2-1; 10 bases line up with TRBD1. The trim removed 0 bases at V and 7 bases at J, leaving 3 bases unmatched. The CDR3 consists of 15 residues. Germline CDR1 and CDR2: LGHNA and YSLEER.

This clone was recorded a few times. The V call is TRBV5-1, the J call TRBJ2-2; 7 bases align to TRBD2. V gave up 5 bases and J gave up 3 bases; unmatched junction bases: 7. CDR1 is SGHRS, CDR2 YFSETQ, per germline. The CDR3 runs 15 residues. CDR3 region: CASRRTSQDTGELFF. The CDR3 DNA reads TGCGCCAGCAGGAGGACTAGTCAGGACACCGGGGAGCTGTTTTTT.

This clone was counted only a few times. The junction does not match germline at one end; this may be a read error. In nucleotides, the CDR3 is TGTGCCAGCAGCACCGCCGGGGCGGAAGGCTCCAACGAGCAGTACTTC. As protein: CASSTAGAEGSNEQYF. The chain recombines TRBV11-3 with TRBJ2-7, with D perhaps assigned TRBD1 or TRBD2 (5 bases each). The CDR3 sequence is 16 residues long. Germline CDR1 is SGHNT and CDR2 is YENEEA.

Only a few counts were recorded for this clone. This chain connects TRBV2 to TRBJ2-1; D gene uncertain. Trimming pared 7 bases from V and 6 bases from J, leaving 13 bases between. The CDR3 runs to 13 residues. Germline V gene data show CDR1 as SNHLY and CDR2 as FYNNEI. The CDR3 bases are TGTGCCAGCACTACTGCGGTACCCAATGAGCAGTTCTTC. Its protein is CASTTAVPNEQFF.

CDR3 in amino acids: CASSLLTSVHEQYF. CDR3 DNA sequence: TGTGCCAGCAGCTTGCTGACTAGCGTCCACGAGCAGTACTTC. This chain joins TRBV5-6 and TRBJ2-7; the match to TRBD2 covers 8 bases. The CDR3 extends over 14 amino acids. V was pared by 1 base and J by 5 bases, with 5 bases of the junction left unmatched. Germline loops: CDR1 SGHDT, CDR2 YYEEEE. Full variable domain (rest looked up from reference TRBV5-6 and TRBJ2-7): DAGVTQSPTHLIKTRGQQVTLRCSPKSGHDTVSWYQQALGQGPQFIFQYYEEEERQRGNFPDRFSGHQFPNYSSELNVNALLLGDSALYLCASSLLTSVHEQYFGPGTRLTVT.

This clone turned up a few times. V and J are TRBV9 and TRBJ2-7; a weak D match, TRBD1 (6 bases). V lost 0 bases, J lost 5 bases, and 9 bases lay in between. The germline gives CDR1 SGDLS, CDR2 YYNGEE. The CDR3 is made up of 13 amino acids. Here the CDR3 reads CASSVGTVNEQYF. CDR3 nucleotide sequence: TGTGCCAGCAGCGTAGGGACAGTCAACGAGCAGTACTTC.

This chain's CDR3 is CASSQSFGGEFF. The CDR3, as DNA: TGTGCCAGCAGTCAGAGCTTCGGTGGGGAGTTCTTC. The chain has TRBV27 and TRBJ2-1; D unresolved. Germline values: CDR1 MNHEY, CDR2 SMNVEV (reference sequence). Trimming pared 5 bases from V and 14 bases from J, leaving 16 bases between. The CDR3 contains 12 residues.

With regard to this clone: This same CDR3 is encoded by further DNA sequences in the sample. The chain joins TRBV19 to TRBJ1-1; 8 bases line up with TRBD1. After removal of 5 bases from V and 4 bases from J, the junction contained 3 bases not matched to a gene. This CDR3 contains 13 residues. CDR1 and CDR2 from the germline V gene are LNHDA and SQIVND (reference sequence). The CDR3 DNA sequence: TGTGCCAGTAGTTCCACAGGGGGCACTGAAGCTTTCTTT. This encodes CASSSTGGTEAFF.

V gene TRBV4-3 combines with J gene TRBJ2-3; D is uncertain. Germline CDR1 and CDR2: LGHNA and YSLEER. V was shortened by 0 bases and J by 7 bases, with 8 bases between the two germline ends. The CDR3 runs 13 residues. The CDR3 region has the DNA TGCGCCAGCAGCCAAGATAGATGGAATACGCAGTATTTT. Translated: CASSQDRWNTQYF.

CDR3: CASSYSAGMGTEAFF. CDR3 coding DNA: TGTGCCAGCAGTTACTCAGCCGGGATGGGGACTGAAGCTTTCTTT. This chain connects TRBV6-5 to TRBJ1-1; no reliable D call. CDR1 and CDR2 (germline): MNHEY, SVGAGI. V was clipped by 0 bases and J by 5 bases, with 13 bases between them. This CDR3 region has 15 residues.

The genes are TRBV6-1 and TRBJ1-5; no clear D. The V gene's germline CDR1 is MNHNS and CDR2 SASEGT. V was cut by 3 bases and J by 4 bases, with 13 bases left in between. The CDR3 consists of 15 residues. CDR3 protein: CASSEWGAGNQPQHF. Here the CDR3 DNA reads TGTGCCAGCAGTGAGTGGGGAGCGGGTAATCAGCCCCAGCATTTT.

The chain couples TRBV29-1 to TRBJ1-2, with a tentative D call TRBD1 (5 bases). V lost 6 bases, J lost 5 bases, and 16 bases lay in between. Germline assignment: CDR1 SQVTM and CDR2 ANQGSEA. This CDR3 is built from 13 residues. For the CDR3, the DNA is TGCAGCGTGGGGCCAGACGATTGGTATGGCTACACCTTC. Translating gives CSVGPDDWYGYTF.

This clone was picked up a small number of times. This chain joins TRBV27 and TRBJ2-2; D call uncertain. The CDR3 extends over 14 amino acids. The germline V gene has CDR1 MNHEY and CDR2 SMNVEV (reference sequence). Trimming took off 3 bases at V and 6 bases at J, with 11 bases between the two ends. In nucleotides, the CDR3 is TGTGCCAGCAGTTTTTTCGACGGGTCCGGGGAGCTGTTTTTT. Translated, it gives CASSFFDGSGELFF.

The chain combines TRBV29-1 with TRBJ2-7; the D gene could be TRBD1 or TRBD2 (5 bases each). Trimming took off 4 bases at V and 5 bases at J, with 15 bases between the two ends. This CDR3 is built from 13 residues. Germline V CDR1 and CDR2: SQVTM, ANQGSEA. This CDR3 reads CSVVGDWGNEQYF. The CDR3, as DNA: TGCAGCGTTGTTGGGGATTGGGGGAACGAGCAGTACTTC.

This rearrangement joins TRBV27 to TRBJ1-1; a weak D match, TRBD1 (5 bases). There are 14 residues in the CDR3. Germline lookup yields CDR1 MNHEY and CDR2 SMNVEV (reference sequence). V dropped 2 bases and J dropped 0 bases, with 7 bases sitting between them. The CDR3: CASSLRDVNTEAFF. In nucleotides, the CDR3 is TGTGCCAGCAGTTTAAGGGACGTGAACACTGAAGCTTTCTTT.

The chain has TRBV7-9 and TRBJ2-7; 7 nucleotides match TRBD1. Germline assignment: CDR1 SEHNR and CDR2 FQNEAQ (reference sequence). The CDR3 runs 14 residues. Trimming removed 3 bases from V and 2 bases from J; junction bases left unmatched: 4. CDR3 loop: CASSFRDSPYEQYF. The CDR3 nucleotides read TGTGCCAGCAGCTTTCGGGACAGTCCCTACGAGCAGTACTTC.

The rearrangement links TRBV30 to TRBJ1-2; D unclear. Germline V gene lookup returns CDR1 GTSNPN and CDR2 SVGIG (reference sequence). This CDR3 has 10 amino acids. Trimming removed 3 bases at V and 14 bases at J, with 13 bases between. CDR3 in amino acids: CAWRGSQETF. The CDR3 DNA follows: TGTGCCTGGAGAGGGAGTCAGGAAACCTTC.

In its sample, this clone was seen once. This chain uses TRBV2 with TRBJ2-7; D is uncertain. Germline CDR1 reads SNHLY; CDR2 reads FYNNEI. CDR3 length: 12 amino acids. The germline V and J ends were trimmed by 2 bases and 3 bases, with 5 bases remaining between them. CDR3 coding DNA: TGTGCCAGCAGTGAAAAAGGCTACGAGCAGTACTTC. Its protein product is CASSEKGYEQYF.

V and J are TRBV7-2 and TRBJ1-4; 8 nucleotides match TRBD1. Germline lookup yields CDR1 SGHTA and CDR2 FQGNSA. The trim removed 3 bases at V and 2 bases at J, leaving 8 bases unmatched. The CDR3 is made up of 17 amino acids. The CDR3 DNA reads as TGTGCCAGCAGCTTGGAAGCCCAGGGGGCTACTAATGAAAAACTGTTTTTT. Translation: CASSLEAQGATNEKLFF.

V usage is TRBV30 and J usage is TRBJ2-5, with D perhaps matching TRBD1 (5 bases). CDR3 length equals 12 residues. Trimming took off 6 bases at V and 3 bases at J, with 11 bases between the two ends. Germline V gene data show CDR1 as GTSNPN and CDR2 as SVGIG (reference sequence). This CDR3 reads CACSGIEETQYF. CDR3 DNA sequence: TGTGCCTGTTCAGGGATTGAAGAGACCCAGTACTTC.

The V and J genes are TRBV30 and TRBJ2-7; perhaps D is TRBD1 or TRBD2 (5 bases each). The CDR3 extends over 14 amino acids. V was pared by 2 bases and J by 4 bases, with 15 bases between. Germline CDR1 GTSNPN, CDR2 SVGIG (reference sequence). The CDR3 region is CAWSQRGWGYEQYF. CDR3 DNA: TGTGCCTGGAGTCAGAGGGGCTGGGGTTACGAGCAGTACTTC. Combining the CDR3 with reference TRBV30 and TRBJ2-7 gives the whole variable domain SQTIHQWPATLVQPVGSPLSLECTVEGTSNPNLYWYRQAAGRGLQLLFYSVGIGQISSEVPQNLSASRPQDRQFILSSKKLLLSDSGFYLCAWSQRGWGYEQYFGPGTRLTVT.

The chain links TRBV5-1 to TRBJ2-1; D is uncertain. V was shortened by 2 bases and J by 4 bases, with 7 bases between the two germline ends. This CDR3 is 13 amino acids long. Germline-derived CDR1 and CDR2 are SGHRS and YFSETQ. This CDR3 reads CASSLDTYNEQFF. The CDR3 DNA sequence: TGCGCCAGCAGCTTAGACACTTACAATGAGCAGTTCTTC.

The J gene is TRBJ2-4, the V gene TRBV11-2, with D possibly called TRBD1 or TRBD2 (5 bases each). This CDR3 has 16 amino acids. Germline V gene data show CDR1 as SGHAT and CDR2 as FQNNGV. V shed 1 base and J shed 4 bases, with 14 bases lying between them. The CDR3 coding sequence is TGTGCCAGCAGCTTAGTTCTTGGGACGTCTAAAAACATTCAGTACTTC. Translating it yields CASSLVLGTSKNIQYF.